This TCR beta chain was sequenced for a study of T cells in Graves' hyperthyroidism and ophthalmopathy. Notes on the study in general: Blood also held most thyroid clonotypes expanded beyond 0.001.

Germline V gene data show CDR1 as MDHEN and CDR2 as SYDVKM. V lost 4 bases to trimming and J lost 7 bases, with 7 bases between them. CDR3 size: 11 residues. This clonotype was counted many times. Its cognate antigen is unknown. Template material for amplifying TCR beta CDR3 regions consisted of RNA transcripts. The HTBI set primed first-round TCR CDR3 RT-PCR. From the multiplex PCR reads, TCRdb called clonotypes with MiXCR, one entry per CDR3 protein. Of fewer than 650,000 distinct CDR3 sequences detected, about 15% appear once; the ten largest clones hold about 5.8%. The chain couples TRBV28 to TRBJ2-5; D ambiguous. The source of this sequence is a woman between 25 and 40 years old with Graves' hyperthyroidism that later progressed to Graves' ophthalmopathy. Sequencing input: blood. In nucleotides, the CDR3 is TGTGCCAGCAGTTCACCTGGGACCCAGTACTTC. Protein product: CASSSPGTQYF. Full variable domain (remainder filled in from reference TRBV28 and TRBJ2-5): DVKVTQSSRYLVKRTGEKVFLECVQDMDHENMFWYRQDPGLGLRLIYFSYDVKMKEKGDIPEGYSVSREKKERFSLILESASTNQTSMYLCASSSPGTQYFGPGTRLLVL.